This T cell receptor beta chain was captured in a study of blood T cell repertoires in COVID-19. Using immunoSEQ multiplex PCR, the repertoire was profiled, and TCRdb retains in-frame clones only, with some absent. The sample includes approximately 150,000 clones, about 80% of them seen just once. V shed 6 bases, J shed 2 bases, and the junction held 7 bases outside the gene matches. The CDR3 totals 15 residues. Germline-derived CDR1 and CDR2 are ENHRY and SYGVKD. This clonotype was obtained from a human donor in a cohort sampled during active COVID-19. This chain connects TRBV10-3 to TRBJ1-3, with 7 bases identical to TRBD1. Sequencing input: peripheral blood. The DNA of the CDR3 is TGTGCCATCAGCGACCCGACAGGGACTGGAAACACCATATATTTT. The encoded protein is CAISDPTGTGNTIYF.